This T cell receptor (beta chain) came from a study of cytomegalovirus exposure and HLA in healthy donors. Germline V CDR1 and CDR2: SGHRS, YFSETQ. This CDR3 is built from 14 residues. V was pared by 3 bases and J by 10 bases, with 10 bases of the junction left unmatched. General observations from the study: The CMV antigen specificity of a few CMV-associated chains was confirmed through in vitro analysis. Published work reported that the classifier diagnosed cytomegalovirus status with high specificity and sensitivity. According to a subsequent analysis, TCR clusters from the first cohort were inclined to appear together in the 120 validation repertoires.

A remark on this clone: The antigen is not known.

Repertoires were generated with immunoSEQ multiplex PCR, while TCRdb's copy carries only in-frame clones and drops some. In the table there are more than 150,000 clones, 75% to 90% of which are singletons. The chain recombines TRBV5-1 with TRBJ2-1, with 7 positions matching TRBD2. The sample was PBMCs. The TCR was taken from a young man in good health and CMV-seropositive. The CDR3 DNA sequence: TGCGCCAGCAGCTCGTTGGGCGGGAGAGTCGAGCAGTTCTTC. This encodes CASSSLGGRVEQFF.